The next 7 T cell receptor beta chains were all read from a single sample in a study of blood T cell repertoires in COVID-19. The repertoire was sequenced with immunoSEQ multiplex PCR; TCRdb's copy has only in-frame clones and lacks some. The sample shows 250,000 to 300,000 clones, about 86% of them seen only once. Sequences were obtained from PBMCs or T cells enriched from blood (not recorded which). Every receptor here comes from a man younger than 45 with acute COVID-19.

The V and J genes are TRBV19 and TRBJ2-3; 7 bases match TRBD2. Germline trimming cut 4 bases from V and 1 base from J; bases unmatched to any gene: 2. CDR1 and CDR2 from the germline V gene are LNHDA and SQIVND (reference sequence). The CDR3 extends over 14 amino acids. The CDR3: CASSSRGGTDTQYF. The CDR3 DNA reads TGTGCCAGTAGTAGTCGGGGGGGCACAGATACGCAGTATTTT.

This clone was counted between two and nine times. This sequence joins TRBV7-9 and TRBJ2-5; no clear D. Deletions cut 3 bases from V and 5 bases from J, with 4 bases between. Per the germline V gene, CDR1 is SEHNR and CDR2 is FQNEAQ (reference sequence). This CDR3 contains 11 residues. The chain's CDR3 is CASSFGETQYF. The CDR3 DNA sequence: TGTGCCAGCAGCTTCGGGGAGACCCAGTACTTC.

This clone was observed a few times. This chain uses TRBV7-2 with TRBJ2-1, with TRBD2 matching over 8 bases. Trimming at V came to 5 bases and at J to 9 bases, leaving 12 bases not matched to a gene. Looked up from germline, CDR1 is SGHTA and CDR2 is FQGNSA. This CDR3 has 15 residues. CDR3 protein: CASSQRGGRHSEQFF. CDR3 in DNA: TGTGCCAGCAGCCAACGCGGGGGGCGTCATAGTGAGCAGTTCTTC.

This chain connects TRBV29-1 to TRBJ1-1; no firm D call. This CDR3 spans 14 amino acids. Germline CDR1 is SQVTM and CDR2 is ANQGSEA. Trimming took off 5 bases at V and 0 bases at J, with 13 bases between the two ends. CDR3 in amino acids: CSVPSGQLNTEAFF. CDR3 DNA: TGCAGCGTTCCCTCTGGGCAGCTGAACACTGAAGCTTTCTTT.

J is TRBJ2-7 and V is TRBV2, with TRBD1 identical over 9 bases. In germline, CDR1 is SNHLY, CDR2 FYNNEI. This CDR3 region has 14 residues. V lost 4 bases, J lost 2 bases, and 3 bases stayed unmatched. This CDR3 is CASSGTGAPYEQYV. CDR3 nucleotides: TGTGCCAGCAGTGGGACAGGGGCGCCCTACGAGCAGTACGTC.

Here the CDR3 reads CASSYHLRDRLNEKLFF. CDR3 sequence (DNA): TGTGCCAGCAGCTACCACCTCCGGGACAGACTGAATGAAAAACTGTTTTTT. The chain combines TRBV5-6 with TRBJ1-4; 7 nucleotides agree with TRBD1. The CDR3 runs to 17 residues. V gave up 3 bases and J gave up 5 bases; unmatched junction bases: 13. Germline CDR1 and CDR2: SGHDT and YYEEEE.

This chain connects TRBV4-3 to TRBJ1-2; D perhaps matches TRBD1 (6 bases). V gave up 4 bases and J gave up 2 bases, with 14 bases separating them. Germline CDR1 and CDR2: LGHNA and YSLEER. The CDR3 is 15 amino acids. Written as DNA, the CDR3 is TGCGCCAGCAGCCCCCGTGGACAGAGCAACTATGGCTACACCTTC. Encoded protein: CASSPRGQSNYGYTF.